Below are 21 T cell receptor beta chains sequenced from a single sample in a study of T cells after posttransplantation cyclophosphamide. The table came from immunoSEQ multiplex PCR; TCRdb's copy has only in-frame clones and leaves some out. The sample consists of 30,000 to 45,000 clones, around 80% of them appearing once. Busulfan-fludarabine conditioning, marrow transplant, and cyclophosphamide on days +3 and +4 were administered. Source: CD4+ T cells sorted from blood, taken 1903 days after a stem cell transplant with posttransplant cyclophosphamide. The receptors originated from a female patient aged 40 to 50 who received an allogeneic stem cell transplant from a related donor, was CMV-positive, and had no GVHD. Some T cells may have originated in the graft donor.

The chain recombines TRBV11-2 with TRBJ2-7; D may be TRBD2 (7 bases). The CDR3 contains 15 residues. The germline V gene has CDR1 SGHAT and CDR2 FQNNGV. V was shortened by 4 bases and J by 4 bases, with 17 bases between the two germline ends. Here the CDR3 reads CASSSSPGGQYEQYF. CDR3 DNA sequence: TGTGCCAGCAGCTCTTCCCCGGGGGGCCAATACGAGCAGTACTTC.

The chain links TRBV4-1 to TRBJ2-3, with a weak D call TRBD2 (6 bases). Germline lookup yields CDR1 MGHRA and CDR2 YSYEKL. V was clipped by 9 bases and J by 1 base, with 26 bases between them. CDR3 length: 18 amino acids. The CDR3 nucleotides are TGCGCCAGTTCGAAGCTATTTATTAGCCAGCGGGGCACAGATACGCAGTATTTT. Encoded protein: CASSKLFISQRGTDTQYF.

The rearrangement uses TRBV28 and TRBJ1-2; 8 bases match TRBD1. The germline V gene has CDR1 MDHEN and CDR2 SYDVKM. V lost 5 bases and J lost 2; bases outside the gene matches: 1. The CDR3 totals 13 residues. CDR3 in DNA: TGTGCCAGCAGTAGGACAGGGAACTATGGCTACACCTTC. Amino acids: CASSRTGNYGYTF.

This clone was counted a single time. J is TRBJ2-5 and V is TRBV5-8; D is perhaps TRBD1 (6 bases). The V end lost 2 bases, the J end lost 7 bases, and 15 bases lay between the germline ends. The CDR3 runs 14 residues. The germline V gene has CDR1 SGHTS and CDR2 YDEGEE. The CDR3 DNA reads TGTGCCAGCAGCTTTACAGGACAGAGAGGGACCCAGTACTTC. The encoded protein is CASSFTGQRGTQYF.

The J gene is TRBJ1-3, the V gene TRBV9; 10 bases map to TRBD1. Trimming removed 0 bases from V and 0 bases from J; junction bases left unmatched: 6. CDR1 and CDR2 from the germline V gene are SGDLS and YYNGEE. The CDR3 is 18 amino acids. The CDR3 reads CASSVGPGTGASGNTIYF. The CDR3 DNA reads as TGTGCCAGCAGCGTAGGCCCTGGGACAGGGGCCTCTGGAAACACCATATATTTT.

This chain links TRBV6-6 with TRBJ2-5; 11 bases agree with TRBD2. V lost 4 bases and J lost 2; bases outside the gene matches: 6. CDR3 size: 16 residues. Germline V gene lookup returns CDR1 MNHNY and CDR2 SVGAGI (reference sequence). In DNA form, the CDR3 reads TGTGCCAGCAGTTCTCCACTAGCGGGGGTACAAGAGACCCAGTACTTC. This encodes CASSSPLAGVQETQYF.

The chain has TRBV9 and TRBJ2-1, with D unclear. The V and J ends lost 4 bases and 1 base respectively, with 6 bases between them. This CDR3 is built from 13 residues. Germline V gene sequence: CDR1 SGDLS, CDR2 YYNGEE. The CDR3 DNA follows: TGTGCCAGCAGCCCTCCGTCCTACAATGAGCAGTTCTTC. This encodes CASSPPSYNEQFF. Using reference TRBV9 and TRBJ2-1 for the parts outside the CDR3, the full variable domain is DSGVTQTPKHLITATGQRVTLRCSPRSGDLSVYWYQQSLDQGLQFLIQYYNGEERAKGNILERFSAQQFPDLHSELNLSSLELGDSALYFCASSPPSYNEQFFGPGTRLTVL.

The chain uses TRBV5-1 and TRBJ2-1; 8 bases agree with TRBD2. The CDR3 has 15 amino acids. Germline assignment: CDR1 SGHRS and CDR2 YFSETQ. The J segment lost 0 bases and the V segment lost 2 bases, leaving 1 base of the junction unmatched. This chain's CDR3 is CASSFSGDSYNEQFF. CDR3 nucleotides: TGCGCCAGCAGCTTTAGCGGGGACTCCTACAATGAGCAGTTCTTC.

This clone has only a few counts. The chain couples TRBV19 to TRBJ1-5; the D is unclear. With 5 bases removed from V and 6 bases from J, the gap between germline ends came to 20 bases. Germline V CDR1 and CDR2: LNHDA, SQIVND (reference sequence). This CDR3 has 16 residues. The CDR3 DNA reads as TGTGCCAGTAGTCCCTTTGAGGGAGCAAGTGGTCAGCCCCAGCATTTT. Protein: CASSPFEGASGQPQHF.

To note about this clone: The junction and the germline gene differ at one end; a read error may be behind it. At the DNA level, this CDR3 is encoded by other sequences in the same sample as well. The V gene is TRBV29-1, the J gene TRBJ2-7; TRBD1 matches at 9 bases. CDR3 length: 17 residues. Germline assignment: CDR1 SQVTM and CDR2 ANQGSEA. CDR3 protein: CSPPGQGFPEGPYEQYF. The CDR3, as DNA: TGCAGCCCTCCGGGACAGGGATTTCCCGAGGGCCCCTACGAACAGTACTTC.

The J gene is TRBJ2-7, the V gene TRBV18; no reliable D call. Trimming removed 1 base from V and 2 bases from J, with 6 bases in between. The germline gives CDR1 KGHSH, CDR2 LQKENI. The CDR3 contains 13 residues. CDR3 in amino acids: CASSPQQTYEQYF. The CDR3, as DNA: TGTGCCAGCTCACCACAACAGACCTACGAGCAGTACTTC.

The CDR3 region is CASSIMTANQPQHF. CDR3 sequence (DNA): TGTGCCAGTAGTATAATGACAGCCAATCAGCCCCAGCATTTT. The rearrangement uses TRBV19 and TRBJ1-5; D perhaps matches TRBD1 (5 bases). CDR1 is LNHDA, CDR2 SQIVND, per germline (reference sequence). There are 14 residues in the CDR3. V was pared by 2 bases and J by 3 bases, with 8 bases between.

This chain joins TRBV5-6 and TRBJ2-5; perhaps TRBD2 as D (6 bases). V lost 6 bases, J lost 4 bases, and 19 bases lay in between. In germline, CDR1 is SGHDT, CDR2 YYEEEE. The CDR3 has 15 residues. The CDR3 loop is CASNPGEAWGETQYF. The CDR3 DNA reads TGTGCCAGCAACCCCGGGGAGGCATGGGGAGAGACCCAGTACTTC. Full variable domain (outside the CDR3, taken from reference TRBV5-6 and TRBJ2-5): DAGVTQSPTHLIKTRGQQVTLRCSPKSGHDTVSWYQQALGQGPQFIFQYYEEEERQRGNFPDRFSGHQFPNYSSELNVNALLLGDSALYLCASNPGEAWGETQYFGPGTRLLVL.

Only one count was recorded for this clone. The chain is built from TRBV10-1 and TRBJ2-3; weak D call: TRBD2 (7 bases). The CDR3 spans 14 residues. The V end lost 4 bases, the J end lost 5 bases, and 13 bases lay between the germline ends. The V gene's germline CDR1 is WNHNN and CDR2 SYGVQD (reference sequence). The CDR3 is CASSVAGAGDTQYF. The CDR3 nucleotides read TGCGCCAGCAGTGTGGCGGGGGCAGGAGATACGCAGTATTTT.

The chain joins TRBV4-2 to TRBJ2-1; 13 nucleotides line up with TRBD2. The ends lost 4 bases at V and 10 bases at J; junction bases unmatched: 4. Looked up from germline, CDR1 is LGHNA and CDR2 is YNFKEQ. CDR3 length equals 14 residues. CDR3 DNA: TGTGCCAGCAGCCCAGGACTAGCGGGGGCGGAGCAGTTCTTC. Translating gives CASSPGLAGAEQFF.

The chain joins TRBV27 to TRBJ2-7; D gene uncertain. V gave up 5 bases and J gave up 4 bases, with 9 bases separating them. Germline V gene sequence: CDR1 MNHEY, CDR2 SMNVEV (reference sequence). The CDR3 length is 12 residues. Here the CDR3 DNA reads TGTGCCAGCAGTCAGACCAGGTACGAGCAGTACTTC. It is translated as CASSQTRYEQYF.

This sequence joins TRBV7-2 and TRBJ1-6, with unresolved D. The V gene's germline CDR1 is SGHTA and CDR2 FQGNSA. Trimming removed 7 bases from V and 5 bases from J, with 15 bases in between. CDR3 length: 15 amino acids. The CDR3 region is CASTPIPRDNSPLHF. Written as DNA, the CDR3 is TGTGCCAGCACCCCCATACCCCGGGATAATTCACCCCTCCACTTT.

The chain has TRBV4-1 and TRBJ2-1; 9 bases are shared with TRBD1. Germline V gene sequence: CDR1 MGHRA, CDR2 YSYEKL. CDR3 length equals 15 residues. J lost 3 bases, V lost 5 bases, and 5 bases had no gene match. The CDR3 protein is CASSSGTGLYNEQFF. DNA of the CDR3: TGCGCCAGCAGCTCCGGGACAGGGCTCTACAATGAGCAGTTCTTC.

This clone was seen a handful of times. J is TRBJ2-7 and V is TRBV6-1, with 12 bases aligning to TRBD2. Germline values: CDR1 MNHNS, CDR2 SASEGT. The CDR3 loop spans 14 amino acids. The ends lost 7 bases at V and 3 bases at J; junction bases unmatched: 4. The CDR3 is CASKRTSGDYEQYF. CDR3 DNA sequence: TGTGCCAGCAAGAGGACTAGCGGGGACTACGAGCAGTACTTC.

In its sample, this clone was seen a few times. V and J are TRBV6-1 and TRBJ2-2; D might be TRBD1 (6 bases). Germline V gene lookup returns CDR1 MNHNS and CDR2 SASEGT. Trimming pared 8 bases from V and 7 bases from J, leaving 14 bases between. This CDR3 comprises 13 residues. The CDR3 sequence: CASLQGQYGELFF. The DNA of the CDR3 is TGTGCCAGCCTTCAGGGGCAATACGGGGAGCTGTTTTTT.

This clone was seen a single time. The chain is built from TRBV19 and TRBJ1-3; 8 positions agree with TRBD1. Trimming at V came to 6 bases and at J to 4 bases, leaving 11 bases not matched to a gene. CDR3 length: 16 residues. Germline V gene lookup returns CDR1 LNHDA and CDR2 SQIVND (reference sequence). The CDR3 DNA reads TGTGCCAGTAGAGACGAACAGGGGGTGGCCGGAAACACCATATATTTT. Amino acid sequence: CASRDEQGVAGNTIYF.